This paragraph covers one TCR beta chain sequence. This sample was included in a study of T-cell reconstitution after alpha-beta-depleted transplantation in children. Unique molecular identifiers were incorporated into the prepared TCRbeta library. TCRdb analysed the PCR reads with MiXCR anew, one entry per CDR3 protein. The table lists about 600,000 distinct CDR3 sequences, 13% of them singletons. The length of the CDR3 is 17 residues. V lost 4 bases, J lost 4 bases, and 8 bases stayed unmatched. CDR1 SGHTA and CDR2 FQGTGA come from the germline V gene. Sequences were derived from PBMCs, mostly from graft donor cells, sampled 360 days after TCRalphabeta/CD19-depleted stem cell transplant. This chain uses TRBV7-3 with TRBJ2-3, with 13 positions matching TRBD2. The origin of this receptor is a male patient aged 5 to 17 who had a stem cell transplant for acute myeloid leukemia, so the T cells may come from the graft donor. CDR3 nucleotide sequence: TGTGCCAGCAGCTCATCACTAGCGGGAGGGCCCGCAGATACGCAGTATTTT. As protein: CASSSSLAGGPADTQYF.